Below, 9 T cell receptor beta chains from the same sample are listed, as sequenced in a study of T cell changes during pregnancy in multiple sclerosis. Libraries were prepared by immunoSEQ multiplex PCR; TCRdb keeps only in-frame clonotypes and omits some of them. The table includes fewer than 35,000 clones, 90% detected once. Sequences were derived from CD4+ T cells from peripheral blood mononuclear cells, sampled in the third trimester of pregnancy. The receptors come from a female donor in good health, enrolled as a control in a pregnancy study.

The chain joins TRBV11-2 to TRBJ2-3; D may be TRBD2 (5 bases). CDR1 is SGHAT and CDR2 is FQNNGV in the germline V gene. V was pared by 3 bases and J by 0 bases, with 13 bases between. The CDR3 contains 16 residues. CDR3 sequence (DNA): TGTGCCAGCAGCTTTAGTACCGGGGTGAGCACAGATACGCAGTATTTT. Translation: CASSFSTGVSTDTQYF.

The V and J genes are TRBV27 and TRBJ1-4, with D hard to call. V lost 7 bases to trimming and J lost 7 bases, with 13 bases between them. The CDR3 loop spans 13 amino acids. Looked up from germline, CDR1 is MNHEY and CDR2 is SMNVEV (reference sequence). In DNA, the CDR3 is TGTGCCAGCACCTCCACACGCGGTGAAAAACTGTTTTTT. Amino acids: CASTSTRGEKLFF.

This chain uses TRBV5-1 with TRBJ1-1; D is unresolved. V was shortened by 6 bases and J by 7 bases, with 19 bases between the two germline ends. The CDR3 has 14 amino acids. Germline-derived CDR1 and CDR2 are SGHRS and YFSETQ. This chain's CDR3 is CASTLSDTRNEAFF. The CDR3, as DNA: TGCGCCAGCACCCTAAGCGATACGAGGAATGAAGCTTTCTTT.

This chain joins TRBV19 and TRBJ2-3; 9 nucleotides agree with TRBD2. Germline CDR1 reads LNHDA; CDR2 reads SQIVND (reference sequence). V lost 9 bases to trimming and J lost 4 bases; unmatched junction nucleotides: 14. CDR3 length equals 16 residues. This CDR3 reads CASLAGSGSFPDTQYF. CDR3 nucleotide sequence: TGTGCCAGCCTGGCCGGTAGCGGGAGTTTTCCAGATACGCAGTATTTT.

This chain links TRBV29-1 with TRBJ1-1; D is possibly TRBD1 (5 bases). V was trimmed by 4 bases and J by 5 bases, leaving 11 bases between them. Germline values: CDR1 SQVTM, CDR2 ANQGSEA. CDR3 size: 12 residues. Here the CDR3 DNA reads TGCAGCGTTGGACAGCAATTAACTGAAGCTTTCTTT. Translation: CSVGQQLTEAFF. Using reference TRBV29-1 and TRBJ1-1 for the parts outside the CDR3, the full variable domain is SAVISQKPSRDICQRGTSLTIQCQVDSQVTMMFWYRQQPGQSLTLIATANQGSEATYESGFVIDKFPISRPNLTFSTLTVSNMSPEDSSIYLCSVGQQLTEAFFGQGTRLTVV.

This clone occurred a few times. The chain joins TRBV28 to TRBJ1-1; D ambiguous. V lost 6 bases and J 4 bases, leaving 9 bases between the germline ends. The germline CDR1 and CDR2 sequences are MDHEN and SYDVKM. This CDR3 is 12 amino acids long. As DNA, the CDR3 is TGTGCCAGCAGAGAGATCACCACTGAAGCTTTCTTT. It encodes CASREITTEAFF.

The chain combines TRBV19 with TRBJ2-1, with 7 bases matching TRBD2. CDR1 LNHDA and CDR2 SQIVND come from the germline V gene (reference sequence). The CDR3 consists of 14 residues. V dropped 5 bases and J dropped 7; count of bases not matched to a gene: 8. CDR3: CASSAAGTTNEQFF. In nucleotides, the CDR3 is TGTGCCAGTAGTGCTGCCGGGACTACAAATGAGCAGTTCTTC.

V is TRBV30 and J is TRBJ1-3, with no clear D. The CDR3 covers 15 residues. V dropped 4 bases and J dropped 4 bases, with 17 bases sitting between them. Germline CDR1 GTSNPN, CDR2 SVGIG (reference sequence). For the CDR3, the DNA is TGTGCCTGGAACGAAGTCGGTGTGGGCGGAAACACCATATATTTT. Protein sequence: CAWNEVGVGGNTIYF.

The genes are TRBV30 and TRBJ1-5; TRBD1 is a possible D gene (5 bases). The germline CDR1 and CDR2 sequences are GTSNPN and SVGIG (reference sequence). This CDR3 contains 17 residues. Trimming cost V 3 bases and J 0 bases, with 18 bases left between them. The CDR3 DNA is TGTGCCTGGAGCGCTGGTGGGGCGAGCCATAGCAATCAGCCCCAGCATTTT. Its translation: CAWSAGGASHSNQPQHF.